These 10 T cell receptor beta chains came from one sample sequenced in a study of cytomegalovirus exposure and HLA in healthy donors. The PCR made use of 60 Vbeta and 13 Jbeta primers. The assay was immunoSEQ multiplex PCR, and TCRdb's table has in-frame clones only and misses some. In the table there are around 100,000 clones, roughly 80% of which are singletons. The material sequenced was PBMCs. The receptors come from a man aged 30 to 39 in good health and CMV-seropositive.

The rearrangement joins TRBV6-1 to TRBJ2-7, with a possible D match to TRBD1 (5 bases). The CDR3 has 14 residues. Germline V gene sequence: CDR1 MNHNS, CDR2 SASEGT. Trimming took off 1 base at V and 3 bases at J, with 10 bases between the two ends. The CDR3 bases are TGTGCCAGCAGTGAAGAATCCAGGGTCTACGAGCAGTACGTC. This translates into CASSEESRVYEQYV.

The chain carries TRBV4-1 and TRBJ1-2; a possible D gene is TRBD1 (6 bases). The germline V and J ends were trimmed by 7 bases and 0 bases, with 21 bases remaining between them. CDR1 and CDR2 (germline): MGHRA, YSYEKL. The CDR3 runs to 17 residues. CDR3 sequence: CASTWVLGAPANYGYTF. The CDR3 DNA reads TGCGCCAGCACCTGGGTTTTGGGGGCCCCAGCTAACTATGGCTACACCTTC.

The gene calls are TRBV18 and TRBJ2-7; 7 nucleotides align to TRBD1. The CDR3 has 14 residues. After removal of 4 bases from V and 5 bases from J, the junction contained 8 bases not matched to a gene. Germline V CDR1 and CDR2: KGHSH, LQKENI. CDR3: CASSHGQESDEQYF. The DNA for the CDR3 is TGTGCCAGCTCACACGGACAGGAGTCGGACGAGCAGTACTTC.

The chain has TRBV11-2 and TRBJ2-7; the match to TRBD1 covers 9 bases. The CDR3 length is 14 residues. J was trimmed by 7 bases and V by 5 bases; bases with no gene match: 9. CDR1 and CDR2 from the germline V gene are SGHAT and FQNNGV. The CDR3: CASSPRTGAEEQYF. The CDR3 DNA is TGTGCCAGCAGCCCCAGGACAGGGGCCGAGGAGCAGTACTTC.

This clone was picked up a small number of times. This sequence joins TRBV5-1 and TRBJ1-1; D is possibly TRBD1 (5 bases). In germline, CDR1 is SGHRS, CDR2 YFSETQ. The V end lost 0 bases, the J end lost 0 bases, and 6 bases lay between the germline ends. This CDR3 is 14 amino acids long. The CDR3 nucleotides read TGCGCCAGCAGCTTGGACAGGATGAACACTGAAGCTTTCTTT. It specifies CASSLDRMNTEAFF.

CDR3 DNA: TGCGCCAGCAGCCAAGAGGGGGGGGCCGGTAATGAGCAGTTCTTC. Translated, it gives CASSQEGGAGNEQFF. The chain links TRBV4-1 to TRBJ2-1; a weak D match, TRBD2 (7 bases). Trimming removed 0 bases at V and 7 bases at J, with 13 bases between. The CDR3 runs to 15 residues. Germline V lookup: CDR1 MGHRA, CDR2 YSYEKL.

The rearrangement joins TRBV2 to TRBJ1-6; 8 bases map to TRBD1. The J segment lost 9 bases and the V segment lost 8 bases, leaving 6 bases of the junction unmatched. The CDR3 totals 13 residues. From germline, CDR1 is SNHLY and CDR2 FYNNEI. The CDR3 protein is CASSDRGGSPLHF. In DNA, the CDR3 is TGTGCCAGCTCCGACAGGGGAGGTTCACCCCTCCACTTT.

J is TRBJ1-5 and V is TRBV7-9; D unclear. This CDR3 has 14 residues. CDR1 and CDR2 from the germline V gene are SEHNR and FQNEAQ (reference sequence). Deletions cut 5 bases from V and 2 bases from J, with 10 bases between. The CDR3 here is CASSPLGGNQPQHF. The CDR3, as DNA: TGTGCCAGCAGCCCCCTCGGGGGCAATCAGCCCCAGCATTTT.

Concerning this clone itself: The junction shows a germline mismatch at one end, possibly a read error. The chain joins TRBV6-4 to TRBJ2-3, with a tentative D call TRBD2 (5 bases). The CDR3 runs 14 residues. CDR1 and CDR2 (germline): MRHNA, SNTAGT. The CDR3 sequence is CVSSDGSGTDTQYF. The CDR3 nucleotides are TGTGTCAGCAGTGACGGTAGCGGCACAGATACGCAGTATTTT.

The genes are TRBV2 and TRBJ2-3; 9 positions agree with TRBD2. After removal of 7 bases from V and 4 bases from J, the junction contained 9 bases not matched to a gene. The CDR3 totals 15 residues. Germline CDR1 is SNHLY and CDR2 is FYNNEI. CDR3 loop: CASTIGAGGADTQYF. The DNA for the CDR3 is TGTGCCAGCACCATAGGAGCGGGAGGTGCAGATACGCAGTATTTT.